Given below is one T cell receptor beta chain in context. As yet, its antigen is unknown. CDR3 length: 14 residues. Germline V CDR1 and CDR2: SGHRS, YFSETQ. Trimming took 4 bases from V and 11 from J, leaving 18 bases between them. Expressed TCRB transcripts were sequenced because the entire RNA isolate underwent reverse transcription. Mean yield for stem cell-like memory T cell samples was about 1.01 million reads. Data came from immunoSEQ multiplex PCR; TCRdb stores just in-frame clones and leaves some out. Among over 100,000 clones, 40% were seen once, and the ten largest hold about 0.07%. This record comes from a study of beta chain features in type 1 diabetes. Study observations and caveats: Among all four CD4+ subsets, Type 1 diabetes patients had TCRB CDR3s that were moderately but significantly shorter. VDJ junctions in type 1 diabetes patients carried more deletions and fewer insertions. Comparison showed that naive, central memory and Treg TCRB repertoires appeared more similar among patients than among healthy donors.

V gene TRBV5-1 combines with J gene TRBJ2-2; no clear D. What was sequenced was stem cell memory CD4+ T cells from blood. This TCR was recovered from a woman younger than 35 in good health. The CDR3 loop is CASSADSDWVELFF. CDR3 in DNA: TGCGCCAGCAGCGCGGATTCCGATTGGGTTGAGCTGTTTTTT. The variable domain in full, with the rest retrieved from reference TRBV5-1 and TRBJ2-2, is KAGVTQTPRYLIKTRGQQVTLSCSPISGHRSVSWYQQTPGQGLQFLFEYFSETQRNKGNFPGRFSGRQFSNSRSEMNVSTLELGDSALYLCASSADSDWVELFFGEGSRLTVL.